These 18 T cell receptor beta chains were all obtained from the same sample, sequenced in a study of T cells after yellow fever vaccination. TCRdb reprocessed the 5' RACE reads via MiXCR and lists one record per CDR3 protein. This table holds approximately 350,000 distinct CDR3 sequences, around a tenth found once. The starting material was PBMCs, obtained on the day of the first yellow fever vaccination. These receptors were collected from a man aged 18 to 35 who received the YFV17D yellow fever vaccine.

This clonotype has more than one count but fewer than ten. The chain joins TRBV7-2 to TRBJ2-5; D unclear. CDR1 and CDR2 (germline): SGHTA, FQGNSA. This CDR3 contains 14 residues. Trimming stripped 3 bases from V and 1 base from J, with 9 bases between. The CDR3 here is CASSFQPSQETQYF. CDR3 nucleotides: TGTGCCAGCAGCTTCCAACCTTCCCAAGAGACCCAGTACTTC.

This chain connects TRBV3-1 to TRBJ2-1; D ambiguous. Germline loops: CDR1 LGHDT, CDR2 YNNKEL (reference sequence). The CDR3 consists of 17 residues. The V end lost 8 bases, the J end lost 7 bases, and 27 bases lay between the germline ends. CDR3 amino acids: CASGPTEPVAGNNEQFF. DNA for the CDR3: TGTGCCAGCGGACCGACGGAGCCCGTAGCTGGGAATAATGAGCAGTTCTTC.

This clonotype showed up just a few times. For the CDR3, the DNA is TGTGCCAGCCCCGCCGGCAGGCGGAACACTGAAGCTTTCTTT. Protein: CASPAGRRNTEAFF. The rearrangement links TRBV6-1 to TRBJ1-1; D remains ambiguous. This CDR3 is 14 amino acids long. Trimming took 8 bases from V and 1 from J, leaving 14 bases between them. Germline V gene lookup returns CDR1 MNHNS and CDR2 SASEGT.

This clonotype was seen repeatedly, ten times or more. The chain has TRBV4-3 and TRBJ1-2, with TRBD1 as a possible D gene (5 bases). This CDR3 has 15 amino acids. Trimming took off 0 bases at V and 5 bases at J, with 13 bases between the two ends. Looked up from germline, CDR1 is LGHNA and CDR2 is YSLEER. The CDR3 is CASSQDGREGYGYTF. In DNA form, the CDR3 reads TGCGCCAGCAGCCAAGACGGCAGGGAGGGGTATGGCTACACCTTC.

The chain uses TRBV6-1 and TRBJ1-2, with 8 nucleotides matching TRBD1. The CDR3 covers 13 residues. Germline assignment: CDR1 MNHNS and CDR2 SASEGT. The V gene end was trimmed by 8 bases and the J gene end by 4 bases; junction bases not matched to a gene: 6. The CDR3: CASQGARGYGYTF. CDR3 coding DNA: TGTGCCAGCCAGGGGGCGAGAGGCTATGGCTACACCTTC.

This chain connects TRBV4-3 to TRBJ2-4; 10 bases are shared with TRBD2. Trimming cost V 5 bases and J 3 bases; bases outside gene matches: 7. The CDR3 spans 16 residues. Germline V gene data show CDR1 as LGHNA and CDR2 as YSLEER. CDR3 sequence: CASSFQLAGYKNIQYF. The CDR3 DNA follows: TGCGCCAGCAGCTTCCAACTAGCGGGGTACAAAAACATTCAGTACTTC.

The rearrangement joins TRBV10-3 to TRBJ2-1; D gene uncertain. V was trimmed by 7 bases and J by 6 bases, leaving 10 bases between them. In germline, CDR1 is ENHRY, CDR2 SYGVKD. The CDR3 is 12 residues long. CDR3: CAIKQQPNEQFF. The CDR3 region has the DNA TGTGCCATCAAACAACAGCCCAATGAGCAGTTCTTC.

This clonotype has a handful of counts. The CDR3 coding sequence is TGTGCCAGCAGTTTGCTAGGCGGCACTGAAGCTTTCTTT. As protein: CASSLLGGTEAFF. The chain combines TRBV12-3 or TRBV12-4 with TRBJ1-1; no definite D call. This CDR3 has 13 amino acids. V was trimmed by 3 bases and J by 4 bases, leaving 9 bases between them.

The rearrangement joins TRBV4-3 to TRBJ1-2, with 9 bases identical to TRBD1. Trimming took 0 bases from V and 8 from J; bases not matched to a gene: 4. This CDR3 is built from 14 residues. Germline loops: CDR1 LGHNA, CDR2 YSLEER. The CDR3 DNA is TGCGCCAGCAGCCAAGAGGACAGGGGCGCAGGCTACACCTTC. As protein: CASSQEDRGAGYTF.

The genes are TRBV7-3 and TRBJ2-3; D uncertain. The CDR3 totals 17 residues. Germline CDR1 and CDR2: SGHTA and FQGTGA. Trimming took 6 bases from V and 2 from J, leaving 21 bases between them. For the CDR3, the DNA is TGTGCCAGCAGTTACCTATCCGGGCCAGGAATCACAGATACGCAGTATTTT. Translating gives CASSYLSGPGITDTQYF.

This clonotype occurred a few times. The genes are TRBV5-1 and TRBJ2-1, with TRBD1 as a possible D gene (5 bases). With 0 bases removed from V and 2 bases from J, the gap between germline ends came to 12 bases. Germline CDR1 SGHRS, CDR2 YFSETQ. CDR3 size: 16 residues. The CDR3 loop is CASSLGPTVTYNEQFF. In nucleotides, the CDR3 is TGCGCCAGCAGCTTGGGGCCGACAGTTACCTACAATGAGCAGTTCTTC.

The chain employs TRBV5-1 and TRBJ2-5, with TRBD1 matching over 7 bases. CDR1 and CDR2 (germline): SGHRS, YFSETQ. V gave up 2 bases and J gave up 0 bases; unmatched junction bases: 4. The CDR3 extends over 15 amino acids. The CDR3 DNA follows: TGCGCCAGCAGCTTCAGAGGGGGCAACCAAGAGACCCAGTACTTC. This gives the protein CASSFRGGNQETQYF.

The rearrangement uses TRBV5-1 and TRBJ2-1, with TRBD1 matching 10 bases. Germline V gene lookup returns CDR1 SGHRS and CDR2 YFSETQ. The CDR3 consists of 14 residues. V was clipped by 9 bases and J by 7 bases; unmatched bases: 10. As DNA, the CDR3 is TGCGCCACCCACGACAGGGGGCGTCAGAATGAGCAGTTCTTC. The encoded protein is CATHDRGRQNEQFF.

This clonotype was detected a few times. The rearrangement links TRBV11-1 to TRBJ1-4; maybe TRBD1 (6 bases). Germline V gene data show CDR1 as SGHAT and CDR2 as FQDESV (reference sequence). There are 13 residues in the CDR3. Trimming stripped 6 bases from V and 8 bases from J, with 13 bases between. Here the CDR3 reads CASRFTGNEKLFF. The CDR3 DNA follows: TGTGCCAGCAGATTCACAGGGAACGAAAAACTGTTTTTT.

This chain links TRBV10-3 with TRBJ2-7; D is unclear. Trimming shortened V by 0 bases and J by 7 bases, and 7 bases separated the two germline ends. This CDR3 comprises 12 residues. Germline CDR1 ENHRY, CDR2 SYGVKD. The CDR3 DNA reads TGTGCCATCAGTGAGTCGATGCTAGAGCAGTACGTC. Protein sequence: CAISESMLEQYV.

This clonotype was counted only a few times. This rearrangement joins TRBV11-2 to TRBJ2-5, with D perhaps matching TRBD2 (5 bases). Deletions cut 6 bases from V and 5 bases from J, with 16 bases between. This CDR3 spans 14 amino acids. Germline V lookup: CDR1 SGHAT, CDR2 FQNNGV. Here the CDR3 DNA reads TGTGCCAGCAGGTCCCCGGGTAGAGGGGAGACCCAGTACTTC. Translation: CASRSPGRGETQYF.

This clonotype showed up just a few times. The CDR3 loop is CASSHGGVNTEAFF. The CDR3 bases are TGTGCCAGCAGCCATGGTGGGGTGAACACTGAAGCTTTCTTT. The chain links TRBV9 to TRBJ1-1; D gene unclear. V lost 4 bases and J 0 bases, leaving 10 bases between the germline ends. Looked up from germline, CDR1 is SGDLS and CDR2 is YYNGEE. The CDR3 contains 14 residues.

This clonotype was seen many times. The V gene is TRBV7-2, the J gene TRBJ2-3; 9 bases line up with TRBD1. The CDR3 is 14 amino acids. CDR1 SGHTA and CDR2 FQGNSA come from the germline V gene. The V and J ends lost 5 bases and 1 base, in that order; junction bases with no gene match: 1. The CDR3 reads CASSRDRGTDTQYF. For the CDR3, the DNA is TGTGCCAGCAGCCGGGACAGGGGCACAGATACGCAGTATTTT.